This TCR beta chain was sequenced during a study of radiation and T cells in renal cell carcinoma. Study at large: Nephrectomy followed 15 Gy stereotactic body radiation by 4 weeks. Notes on the study in general: In blood, top tumor clones expanded by 2 weeks, shrinking by 4.

Trimming stripped 5 bases from V and 1 base from J, with 11 bases between. This CDR3 comprises 14 residues. CDR1 and CDR2 from the germline V gene are SGHAT and FQNNGV. As to this clone: What it binds is unknown.

Time point meaning: blood 2 weeks post-SBRT. Described treatment: 15 Gy SBRT to primary tumor, nephrectomy 4 weeks later. Radiation-treated patients gave blood at baseline, week 2 and week 4. This renal cell carcinoma was of the clear cell type. Data came from immunoSEQ multiplex PCR; TCRdb stores just in-frame clones and leaves some out. The sample has tens of thousands of clones; roughly four fifths are singletons. V is TRBV11-2 and J is TRBJ2-5; maybe TRBD2 (5 bases). The clonotype was recovered from a man between 60 and 70 years old with renal cell carcinoma. Sample: blood, taken from a patient whose treatment included radiotherapy and nephrectomy. The CDR3 nucleotides read TGTGCCAGCAGCGTGGACTCGCTCCAAGAGACCCAGTACTTC. It translates to CASSVDSLQETQYF.